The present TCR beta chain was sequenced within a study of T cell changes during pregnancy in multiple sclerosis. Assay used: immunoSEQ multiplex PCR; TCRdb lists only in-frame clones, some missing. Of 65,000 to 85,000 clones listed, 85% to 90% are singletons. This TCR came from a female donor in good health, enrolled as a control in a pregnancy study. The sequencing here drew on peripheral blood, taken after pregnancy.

As DNA, the CDR3 is TGTGCCAGCTCACGCGGACAGGGGAACACTGAAGCTTTCTTT. Translated: CASSRGQGNTEAFF. This sequence joins TRBV18 and TRBJ1-1; 8 nucleotides align to TRBD1. The CDR3 is made up of 14 amino acids. Germline V gives CDR1 KGHSH, CDR2 LQKENI. J gave up 1 base and V 4 bases, and 2 bases lay outside the gene matches.